This T cell receptor beta chain was captured in a study of shared clonotypes between healthy human individuals. Study conclusions and caveats: Naive subsets typically showed greater estimated richness than memory subsets. Several donors had around 5% of their naive CD4 clonotypes in common. At large depth, rarefaction still showed sorted-subset sequencing to be incomplete.

The naive CD8 fraction comprised CD45RO-negative cells positively selected for CCR7 and excluded terminally differentiated effector memory CD45RA+ cells. A remark on this clone: What it binds is not known. Other DNA sequences in this specimen translate into the identical CDR3.

The V gene lost 5 bases and the J gene lost 1 base, with 2 bases spanning the gap. Germline V CDR1 and CDR2: SEHNR, FQNEAQ (reference sequence). The CDR3 has 11 residues. The run depth of the assay was deep. Generated by immunoSEQ multiplex PCR, the TCRdb table keeps only in-frame clones and is missing some. This sample has over 2,000,000 clones, with 90% to 95% found just once. Sequencing was performed on naive CD8+ T cells from PBMCs. This chain joins TRBV7-9 and TRBJ1-1; no clear D. The source is a man aged 18 to 30 in good health. Some clones in this sample may be carry-over from other donors' samples. CDR3 residues: CASSTNTEAFF. Here the CDR3 DNA reads TGTGCCAGCAGCACGAACACTGAAGCTTTCTTT.